Below, 20 T cell receptor beta chains from the same sample are listed, as sequenced in a study of blood T cell repertoires in COVID-19. Some clones are missing from TCRdb's copy, which holds only in-frame ones; the method was immunoSEQ multiplex PCR. The sample records around 100,000 clones, just under 80% being singletons. The sequencing sample was made of peripheral blood. These receptors all come from a man in his 70s with active or convalescent COVID-19.

The V gene is TRBV2, the J gene TRBJ1-4; 7 positions agree with TRBD1. CDR1 and CDR2 (germline): SNHLY, FYNNEI. There are 14 residues in the CDR3. Trimming took 5 bases from V and 7 from J; bases not matched to a gene: 7. This CDR3 is CASSSGGLTEKLFF. As DNA, the CDR3 is TGTGCCAGCAGTTCAGGGGGACTCACTGAAAAACTGTTTTTT.

This sequence joins TRBV11-3 and TRBJ2-3, with 7 nucleotides matching TRBD1. The CDR3 totals 14 residues. Germline V gene sequence: CDR1 SGHNT, CDR2 YENEEA. The junction had 5 bases not matched to a gene; V was cut back by 3 bases and J by 5 bases. DNA for the CDR3: TGTGCCAGCAGCTTCGGACAGGAAGAAGATACGCAGTATTTT. As protein: CASSFGQEEDTQYF.

The CDR3: CASSLLSGNHYEQYF. The CDR3 nucleotides are TGTGCCAGCAGCCTCCTTAGCGGGAATCACTACGAGCAGTACTTC. This chain uses TRBV6-2 or TRBV6-3 with TRBJ2-7; 8 bases fit TRBD2. The V gene's germline CDR1 is MNHEY and CDR2 SVGEGT. V was pared by 6 bases and J by 3 bases, with 10 bases of the junction left unmatched. The CDR3 is 15 amino acids.

The CDR3 reads CASSSDEKLFF. Written as DNA, the CDR3 is TGTGCCAGCAGCTCTGATGAAAAACTGTTTTTT. The V and J genes are TRBV7-6 and TRBJ1-4, with D uncertain. The CDR3 sequence is 11 residues long. The V end lost 4 bases, the J end lost 6 bases, and 3 bases lay between the germline ends. CDR1 is SGHVS and CDR2 is FNYEAQ in the germline V gene.

This clone was seen at least ten times. The CDR3 loop is CASSFKGDEQYF. DNA for the CDR3: TGTGCCAGCAGCTTTAAAGGGGACGAGCAGTACTTC. The genes are TRBV7-9 and TRBJ2-7; D is perhaps TRBD1 (5 bases). V was shortened by 3 bases and J by 5 bases, with 8 bases between the two germline ends. The CDR3 spans 12 residues. The germline gives CDR1 SEHNR, CDR2 FQNEAQ (reference sequence).

Here the CDR3 reads CASSGWDSSNTGELFF. As DNA, the CDR3 is TGTGCCAGCAGTGGCTGGGACAGTTCGAACACCGGGGAGCTGTTTTTT. The genes are TRBV25-1 and TRBJ2-2; 7 bases are shared with TRBD1. The CDR3 extends over 16 amino acids. Germline CDR1 and CDR2: MGHDK and SYGVNS. After removal of 4 bases from V and 0 bases from J, the junction contained 5 bases not matched to a gene.

This chain joins TRBV6-6 and TRBJ2-7, with D perhaps matching TRBD1 (6 bases). V was shortened by 0 bases and J by 7 bases, with 13 bases between the two germline ends. CDR1 MNHNY and CDR2 SVGAGI come from the germline V gene (reference sequence). CDR3 length equals 14 residues. The CDR3 region is CASSYSGQGREQYF. The CDR3 coding sequence is TGTGCCAGCAGTTACTCCGGTCAGGGGCGAGAGCAGTACTTC.

The gene calls are TRBV7-2 and TRBJ1-2, with 7 positions matching TRBD1. CDR1 is SGHTA and CDR2 is FQGNSA in the germline V gene. The J segment lost 5 bases and the V segment lost 4 bases, leaving 10 bases of the junction unmatched. There are 15 residues in the CDR3. CDR3 bases: TGTGCCAGCAGCTCAATGACAGGGTTAGGGTATGGCTACACCTTC. As protein: CASSSMTGLGYGYTF.

The chain joins TRBV18 to TRBJ2-3; a possible D gene is TRBD2 (5 bases). The CDR3 is made up of 10 amino acids. Trimming shortened V by 5 bases and J by 8 bases, and 5 bases separated the two germline ends. The germline V gene has CDR1 KGHSH and CDR2 LQKENI. The CDR3 spells CASSAGTQYF. DNA for the CDR3: TGTGCCAGCTCAGCGGGTACGCAGTATTTT.

The V and J genes are TRBV2 and TRBJ1-1; tentative D call: TRBD1 (5 bases). The CDR3 contains 12 residues. Trimming removed 10 bases at V and 8 bases at J, with 17 bases between. Germline CDR1 is SNHLY and CDR2 is FYNNEI. CDR3 bases: TGTGCCATAAGGGAGGGGTCAGGGGAAGCTTTCTTT. Translating it yields CAIREGSGEAFF. Full variable domain (outside the CDR3, taken from reference TRBV2 and TRBJ1-1): EPEVTQTPSHQVTQMGQEVILRCVPISNHLYFYWYRQILGQKVEFLVSFYNNEISEKSEIFDDQFSVERPDGSNFTLKIRSTKLEDSAMYFCAIREGSGEAFFGQGTRLTVV.

The genes are TRBV2 and TRBJ1-3, with D possibly TRBD1 on 5 matching bases. The CDR3 has 15 residues. The V and J ends lost 6 bases and 4 bases respectively, with 16 bases between them. The V gene's germline CDR1 is SNHLY and CDR2 FYNNEI. The CDR3 bases are TGTGCCAGCAGGCTAGACAGCGTAGACGGAAACACCATATATTTT. Protein product: CASRLDSVDGNTIYF.

The rearrangement links TRBV28 to TRBJ1-3; D unresolved. Germline V CDR1 and CDR2: MDHEN, SYDVKM. The CDR3 totals 11 residues. The germline V and J ends were trimmed by 4 bases and 4 bases, with 2 bases remaining between them. The CDR3 sequence is CASSSGNTIYF. In nucleotides, the CDR3 is TGTGCCAGCAGTTCAGGAAACACCATATATTTT.

The V call is TRBV12-3 or TRBV12-4, the J call TRBJ1-2, with TRBD1 matching 7 bases. After removal of 7 bases from V and 3 bases from J, the junction contained 5 bases not matched to a gene. The CDR3 is made up of 13 amino acids. As DNA, the CDR3 is TGTGCCAGCAATAACAGGGGCGACTATGGCTACACCTTC. It is translated as CASNNRGDYGYTF.

The genes are TRBV24-1 and TRBJ2-3; 10 positions agree with TRBD1. Germline V gene lookup returns CDR1 KGHDR and CDR2 SFDVKD. The length of the CDR3 is 17 residues. The V and J ends lost 3 bases and 1 base, in that order; junction bases with no gene match: 6. In DNA, the CDR3 is TGTGCCACCAGTGATCCCTCCGGGACAGGGGGCACAGATACGCAGTATTTT. Its translation: CATSDPSGTGGTDTQYF.

This chain uses TRBV7-6 with TRBJ1-3; 7 positions match TRBD1. Unmatched junction bases numbered 6, after V lost 1 base and J lost 0 bases. The CDR3 totals 17 residues. Germline V lookup: CDR1 SGHVS, CDR2 FNYEAQ. This chain's CDR3 is CASSLEGQATSGNTIYF. Written as DNA, the CDR3 is TGTGCCAGCAGCTTAGAAGGACAGGCAACCTCTGGAAACACCATATATTTT.

V is TRBV4-1 and J is TRBJ1-1; TRBD1 matches 8 bases. The ends lost 0 bases at V and 8 bases at J; junction bases unmatched: 2. CDR3 length: 13 amino acids. Germline V lookup: CDR1 MGHRA, CDR2 YSYEKL. The CDR3 region is CASSQDRTGEAFF. The CDR3 DNA sequence: TGCGCCAGCAGCCAAGATAGGACAGGGGAAGCTTTCTTT.

The chain is built from TRBV11-2 and TRBJ2-1, with TRBD1 identical over 7 bases. The CDR3 is 14 residues long. The V gene end was trimmed by 4 bases and the J gene end by 3 bases; junction bases not matched to a gene: 3. Germline V lookup: CDR1 SGHAT, CDR2 FQNNGV. The CDR3: CASSSTGIYNEQFF. CDR3 DNA sequence: TGTGCCAGCAGCTCGACAGGGATCTACAATGAGCAGTTCTTC.

The chain joins TRBV4-1 to TRBJ2-1; 7 bases are shared with TRBD2. The CDR3 contains 18 residues. V lost 0 bases and J lost 7; bases outside the gene matches: 15. Germline lookup yields CDR1 MGHRA and CDR2 YSYEKL. The CDR3 reads CASSQDTGGGGSRNEQFF. For the CDR3, the DNA is TGCGCCAGCAGCCAAGATACGGGGGGAGGCGGGAGTAGGAATGAGCAGTTCTTC.

The chain employs TRBV16 and TRBJ1-5; 9 positions agree with TRBD1. Germline assignment: CDR1 KGHSY and CDR2 FQNENV. V gave up 4 bases and J gave up 5 bases; unmatched junction bases: 9. The CDR3 consists of 16 residues. This chain's CDR3 is CASSPYRDREYQPQHF. The CDR3 DNA reads as TGTGCCAGCAGCCCCTACCGGGACAGGGAGTATCAGCCCCAGCATTTT.

The count of this clone is one. This chain uses TRBV28 with TRBJ1-1; tentative D call: TRBD1 (5 bases). The CDR3 length is 13 residues. Germline V CDR1 and CDR2: MDHEN, SYDVKM. Deletions cut 6 bases from V and 0 bases from J, with 8 bases between. CDR3 residues: CASRGQLNTEAFF. CDR3 in DNA: TGTGCCAGCAGGGGGCAGCTGAACACTGAAGCTTTCTTT.